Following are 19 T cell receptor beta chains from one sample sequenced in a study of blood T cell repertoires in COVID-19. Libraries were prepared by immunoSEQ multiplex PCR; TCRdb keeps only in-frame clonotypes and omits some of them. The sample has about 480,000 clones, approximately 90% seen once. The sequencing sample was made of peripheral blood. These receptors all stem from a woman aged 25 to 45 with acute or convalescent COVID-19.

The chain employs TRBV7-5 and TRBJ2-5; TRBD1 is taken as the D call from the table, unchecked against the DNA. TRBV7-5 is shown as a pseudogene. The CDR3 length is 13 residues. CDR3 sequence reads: CVRSHRVWETQYF. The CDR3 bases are TGTGTCAGAAGCCACAGGGTTTGGGAGACCCAGTACTTC.

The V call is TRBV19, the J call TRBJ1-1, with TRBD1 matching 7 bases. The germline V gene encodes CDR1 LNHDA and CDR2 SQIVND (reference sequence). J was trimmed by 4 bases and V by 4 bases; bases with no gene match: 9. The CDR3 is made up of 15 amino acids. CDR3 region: CASSTLKGAGTEAFF. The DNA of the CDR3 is TGTGCCAGTAGTACGCTAAAGGGGGCGGGCACTGAAGCTTTCTTT.

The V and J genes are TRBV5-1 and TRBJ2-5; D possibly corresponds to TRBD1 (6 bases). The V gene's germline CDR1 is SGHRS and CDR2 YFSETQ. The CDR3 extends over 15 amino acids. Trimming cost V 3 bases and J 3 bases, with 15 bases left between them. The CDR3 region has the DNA TGCGCCAGCAGCTGGGCTCCCAGGGGCGAAGAGACCCAGTACTTC. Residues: CASSWAPRGEETQYF.

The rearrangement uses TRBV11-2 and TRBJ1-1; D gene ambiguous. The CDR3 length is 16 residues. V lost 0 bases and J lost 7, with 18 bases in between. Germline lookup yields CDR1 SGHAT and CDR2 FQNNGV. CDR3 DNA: TGTGCCAGCAGCTTAGAGCGATCGCGAGGGATGAGTGAAGCTTTCTTT. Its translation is CASSLERSRGMSEAFF.

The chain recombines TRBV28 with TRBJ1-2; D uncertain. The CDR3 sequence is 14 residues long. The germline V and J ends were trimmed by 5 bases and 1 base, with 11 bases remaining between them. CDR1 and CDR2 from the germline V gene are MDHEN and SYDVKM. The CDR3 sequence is CASSTSGRNYGYTF. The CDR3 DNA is TGTGCCAGCAGTACGAGCGGGCGTAACTATGGCTACACCTTC.

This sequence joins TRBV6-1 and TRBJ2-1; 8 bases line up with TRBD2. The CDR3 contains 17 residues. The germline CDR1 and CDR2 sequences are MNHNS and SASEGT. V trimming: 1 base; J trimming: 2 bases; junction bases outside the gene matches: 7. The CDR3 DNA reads TGTGCCAGCAGTGAAGGTGTGTTAGCGGGGCCCTACAATGAGCAGTTCTTC. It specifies CASSEGVLAGPYNEQFF.

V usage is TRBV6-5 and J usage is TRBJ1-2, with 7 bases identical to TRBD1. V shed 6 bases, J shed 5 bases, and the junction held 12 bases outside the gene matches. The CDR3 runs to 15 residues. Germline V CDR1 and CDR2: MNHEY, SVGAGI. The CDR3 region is CASSVTRQGGYGYTF. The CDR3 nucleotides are TGTGCCAGCAGCGTTACTAGACAGGGAGGATATGGCTACACCTTC.

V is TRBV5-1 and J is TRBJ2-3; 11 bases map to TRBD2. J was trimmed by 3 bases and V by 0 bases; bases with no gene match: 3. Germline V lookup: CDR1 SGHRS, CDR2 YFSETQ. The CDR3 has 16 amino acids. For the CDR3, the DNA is TGCGCCAGCAGCTTGGTAGCGGGGGGGCAAACAGATACGCAGTATTTT. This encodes CASSLVAGGQTDTQYF.

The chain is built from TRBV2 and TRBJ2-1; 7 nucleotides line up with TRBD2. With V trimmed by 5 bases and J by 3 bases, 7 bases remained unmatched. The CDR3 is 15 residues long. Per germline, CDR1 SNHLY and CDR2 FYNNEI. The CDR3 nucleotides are TGTGCCAGCAGTCCCGGGGGGATCCTCTACAATGAGCAGTTCTTC. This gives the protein CASSPGGILYNEQFF.

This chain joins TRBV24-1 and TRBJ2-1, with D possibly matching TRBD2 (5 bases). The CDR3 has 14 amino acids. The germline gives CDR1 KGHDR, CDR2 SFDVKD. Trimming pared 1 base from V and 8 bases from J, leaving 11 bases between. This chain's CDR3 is CATSDLGGWDEQFF. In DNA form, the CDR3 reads TGTGCCACCAGTGATTTAGGAGGATGGGATGAGCAGTTCTTC.

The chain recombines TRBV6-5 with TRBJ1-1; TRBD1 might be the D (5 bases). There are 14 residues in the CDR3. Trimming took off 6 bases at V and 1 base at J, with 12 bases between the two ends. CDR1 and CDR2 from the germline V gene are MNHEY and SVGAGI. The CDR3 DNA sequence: TGTGCCAGCAGCCGGAAGCAGGGGAACACTGAAGCTTTCTTT. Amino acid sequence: CASSRKQGNTEAFF.

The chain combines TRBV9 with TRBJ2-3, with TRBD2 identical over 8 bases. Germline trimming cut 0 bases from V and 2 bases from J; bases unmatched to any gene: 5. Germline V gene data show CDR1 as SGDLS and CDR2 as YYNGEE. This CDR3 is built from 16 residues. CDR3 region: CASSVATGGPTDTQYF. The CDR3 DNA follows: TGTGCCAGCAGCGTAGCGACGGGGGGGCCCACAGATACGCAGTATTTT.

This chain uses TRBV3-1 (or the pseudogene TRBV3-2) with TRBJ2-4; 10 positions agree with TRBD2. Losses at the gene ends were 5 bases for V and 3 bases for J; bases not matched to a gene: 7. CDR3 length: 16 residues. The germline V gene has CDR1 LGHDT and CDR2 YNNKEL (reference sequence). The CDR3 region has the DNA TGTGCCAGCAGCGGCAGCGGGGGGGCTTTCAAAAACATTCAGTACTTC. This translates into CASSGSGGAFKNIQYF.

Here the CDR3 reads CASSPGWATNEKLFF. For the CDR3, the DNA is TGTGCCAGCAGCCCGGGGTGGGCAACTAATGAAAAACTGTTTTTT. The gene calls are TRBV11-2 and TRBJ1-4, with unresolved D. Germline V gives CDR1 SGHAT, CDR2 FQNNGV. The V gene lost 5 bases and the J gene lost 0 bases, with 10 bases spanning the gap. This CDR3 has 15 amino acids.

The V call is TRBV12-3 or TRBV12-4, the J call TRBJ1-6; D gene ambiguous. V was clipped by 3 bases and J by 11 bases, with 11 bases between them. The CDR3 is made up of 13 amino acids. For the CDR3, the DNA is TGTGCCAGCAGTTTTAGTCCGGGTGCACCCCTCCACTTT. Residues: CASSFSPGAPLHF.

The CDR3 sequence is CASSIPGTGTQYF. Written as DNA, the CDR3 is TGTGCCAGTAGTATACCGGGAACCGGGACCCAGTACTTC. The chain carries TRBV19 and TRBJ2-5, with TRBD2 as a possible D gene (5 bases). The CDR3 has 13 amino acids. V lost 2 bases and J lost 7, with 11 bases in between. Germline CDR1 and CDR2: LNHDA and SQIVND (reference sequence).

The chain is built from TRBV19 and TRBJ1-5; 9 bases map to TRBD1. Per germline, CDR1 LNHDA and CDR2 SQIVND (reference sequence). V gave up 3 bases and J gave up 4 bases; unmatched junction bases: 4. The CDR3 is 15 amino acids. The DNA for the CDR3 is TGTGCCAGTAGTATCAGGGACAGGGTTAATCAGCCCCAGCATTTT. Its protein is CASSIRDRVNQPQHF.

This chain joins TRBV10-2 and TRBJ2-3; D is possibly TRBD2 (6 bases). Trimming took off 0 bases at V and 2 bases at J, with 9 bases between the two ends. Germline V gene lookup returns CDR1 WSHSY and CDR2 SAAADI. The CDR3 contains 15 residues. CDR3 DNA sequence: TGCGCCAGCAGTGAGTCGGGACTCTACACAGATACGCAGTATTTT. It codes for CASSESGLYTDTQYF.

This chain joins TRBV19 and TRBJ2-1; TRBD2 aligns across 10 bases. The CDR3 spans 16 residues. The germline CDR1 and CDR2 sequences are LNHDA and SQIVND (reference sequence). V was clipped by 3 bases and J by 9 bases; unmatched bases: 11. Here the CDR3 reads CASSIIAGGPSVEQFF. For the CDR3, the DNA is TGTGCCAGTAGTATTATAGCGGGGGGCCCGAGTGTTGAGCAGTTCTTC.